One sample yielded the 18 T cell receptor beta chains listed below, sequenced in a study of shared clonotypes between healthy human individuals. TCRdb's table, derived via immunoSEQ multiplex PCR, lists solely in-frame clones and lacks some. This table has roughly 2.5 million clones, roughly 92% appearing once. Sequences were obtained from naive CD4+ T cells sorted from blood. Sample subset: CD45RA+ positively selected. These receptor sequences come from a man aged 18 to 29 in good health.

As to this clone: This sample includes further DNA sequences coding for the same CDR3. The chain employs TRBV7-2 and TRBJ2-2; D is undetermined. This CDR3 has 12 residues. From germline, CDR1 is SGHTA and CDR2 FQGNSA. V gave up 1 base and J gave up 5 bases, with 2 bases separating them. CDR3 coding DNA: TGTGCCAGCAGCTTAGATACCGGGGAGCTGTTTTTT. Translated, it gives CASSLDTGELFF.

The chain carries TRBV11-2 and TRBJ2-1, with D unclear. CDR3 size: 13 residues. V shed 5 bases and J shed 8 bases, with 13 bases lying between them. Germline loops: CDR1 SGHAT, CDR2 FQNNGV. DNA for the CDR3: TGTGCCAGCAGCCTAGGCGCAACCTATGAGCAGTTCTTC. Protein product: CASSLGATYEQFF.

The chain recombines TRBV7-9 with TRBJ2-5; 7 bases are shared with TRBD1. CDR1 is SEHNR and CDR2 is FQNEAQ in the germline V gene (reference sequence). The CDR3 is made up of 15 amino acids. The V gene end was trimmed by 7 bases and the J gene end by 2 bases; junction bases not matched to a gene: 10. The CDR3 here is CASTVSGTAQETQYF. CDR3 nucleotide sequence: TGTGCCAGCACGGTTTCCGGGACAGCACAAGAGACCCAGTACTTC.

The CDR3 coding sequence is TGTGCCAGCAGCTATCGGGCGGGGATGGAGCAGTTCTTC. This gives the protein CASSYRAGMEQFF. The chain is built from TRBV13 and TRBJ2-1, with a weak D call TRBD2 (6 bases). Germline V lookup: CDR1 PRHDT, CDR2 FYEKMQ (reference sequence). The CDR3 is 13 residues long. V lost 4 bases and J 10 bases, leaving 14 bases between the germline ends.

The chain links TRBV25-1 to TRBJ2-7; 8 bases are a match to TRBD1. The CDR3 length is 16 residues. Germline-derived CDR1 and CDR2 are MGHDK and SYGVNS. Trimming took 7 bases from V and 0 from J; bases not matched to a gene: 11. The CDR3 region is CASIGIGTGISYEQYF. CDR3 DNA: TGTGCCAGCATCGGAATCGGGACAGGCATCTCCTACGAGCAGTACTTC.

The rearrangement uses TRBV10-3 and TRBJ1-3; 7 nucleotides line up with TRBD1. The junction had 14 bases not matched to a gene; V was cut back by 2 bases and J by 4 bases. Looked up from germline, CDR1 is ENHRY and CDR2 is SYGVKD. The length of the CDR3 is 18 residues. The CDR3 loop reads CAISETATGLVFGNTIYF. In nucleotides, the CDR3 is TGTGCCATCAGTGAGACCGCGACAGGGCTTGTGTTCGGAAACACCATATATTTT.

In its sample, this clone was seen once. The chain links TRBV28 to TRBJ2-4, with 8 bases fitting TRBD1. CDR1 and CDR2 (germline): MDHEN, SYDVKM. CDR3 size: 18 residues. V trimming: 1 base; J trimming: 3 bases; junction bases outside the gene matches: 11. CDR3 sequence reads: CASSLSARQGSVKNIQYF. The CDR3, as DNA: TGTGCCAGCAGTTTATCCGCAAGACAGGGGTCTGTCAAAAACATTCAGTACTTC.

The chain employs TRBV2 and TRBJ2-4, with D tentatively TRBD1 or TRBD2 (5 bases each). Germline assignment: CDR1 SNHLY and CDR2 FYNNEI. The V gene lost 6 bases and the J gene lost 9 bases, with 15 bases spanning the gap. The CDR3 covers 13 residues. The CDR3 sequence: CASSRDLTGIQYF. The CDR3, as DNA: TGTGCCAGCAGCCGGGACCTTACCGGCATTCAGTACTTC.

The chain recombines TRBV6-1 with TRBJ2-7; no reliable D call. The V and J ends lost 7 bases and 0 bases respectively, with 7 bases between them. The CDR3 spans 12 residues. Germline CDR1 and CDR2: MNHNS and SASEGT. CDR3 in amino acids: CASTFSSYEQYF. CDR3 in DNA: TGTGCCAGCACCTTTAGCTCCTACGAGCAGTACTTC.

The chain links TRBV5-1 to TRBJ2-7; 8 bases align to TRBD1. The CDR3 extends over 15 amino acids. Germline loops: CDR1 SGHRS, CDR2 YFSETQ. With V trimmed by 3 bases and J by 4 bases, 9 bases remained unmatched. CDR3 sequence (DNA): TGCGCCAGCAGCTCAGGGACAGGCCCTGAATACGAGCAGTACTTC. This encodes CASSSGTGPEYEQYF.

V and J are TRBV4-1 and TRBJ1-1, with D possibly matching TRBD1 (5 bases). Germline assignment: CDR1 MGHRA and CDR2 YSYEKL. Trimming removed 0 bases from V and 11 bases from J, with 22 bases in between. The CDR3 contains 16 residues. The CDR3 bases are TGCGCCAGCAGCCAAGATATTGGGACGGATTTAACTGGGGCTTTCTTT. It encodes CASSQDIGTDLTGAFF.

The gene calls are TRBV6-5 and TRBJ2-5, with TRBD2 as a possible D gene (6 bases). V lost 8 bases, J lost 1 base, and 14 bases lay in between. Germline lookup yields CDR1 MNHEY and CDR2 SVGAGI. This CDR3 comprises 14 residues. CDR3: CASGLGGAQETQYF. As DNA, the CDR3 is TGTGCCAGCGGCCTCGGGGGAGCCCAAGAGACCCAGTACTTC.

The chain links TRBV7-8 to TRBJ1-2, with a tentative D call TRBD1 (5 bases). The length of the CDR3 is 16 residues. The V gene's germline CDR1 is SGHVS and CDR2 FQNEAQ. V was trimmed by 2 bases and J by 2 bases, leaving 15 bases between them. The CDR3: CASSLLVRGANYGYTF. CDR3 sequence (DNA): TGTGCCAGCAGCTTATTAGTTCGAGGGGCAAACTATGGCTACACCTTC.

Comment on this clone: This specimen includes other DNA sequences encoding the same CDR3. This chain uses TRBV5-1 with TRBJ2-5; 9 bases match TRBD1. The CDR3 totals 15 residues. Germline assignment: CDR1 SGHRS and CDR2 YFSETQ. After removal of 0 bases from V and 4 bases from J, the junction contained 4 bases not matched to a gene. Written as DNA, the CDR3 is TGCGCCAGCAGCTTGGCTGGGACAGGGAGAGAGACCCAGTACTTC. Amino acids: CASSLAGTGRETQYF.

The chain recombines TRBV18 with TRBJ2-7; D gene uncertain. The CDR3 covers 15 residues. V was shortened by 2 bases and J by 2 bases, with 13 bases between the two germline ends. Germline V gene sequence: CDR1 KGHSH, CDR2 LQKENI. The CDR3 DNA is TGTGCCAGCTCACCAAACAGTGGTGGCGCCTACGAGCAGTACTTC. It codes for CASSPNSGGAYEQYF.

V usage is TRBV19 and J usage is TRBJ2-2; 9 bases are a match to TRBD1. CDR1 and CDR2 (germline): LNHDA, SQIVND (reference sequence). This CDR3 contains 16 residues. V lost 5 bases, J lost 5 bases, and 9 bases stayed unmatched. The CDR3 coding sequence is TGTGCCAGTAGTCACCCCGGGACAGGGAGAACCGGGGAGCTGTTTTTT. Its translation: CASSHPGTGRTGELFF.

Points on this clone: The sample holds other DNA sequences that translate to the same CDR3. V gene TRBV7-9 combines with J gene TRBJ1-1; the D gene is possibly TRBD1 (5 bases). Trimming removed 2 bases at V and 0 bases at J, with 10 bases between. The CDR3 runs to 15 residues. CDR1 is SEHNR, CDR2 FQNEAQ, per germline (reference sequence). CDR3 loop: CASSLRQGMNTEAFF. The CDR3 region has the DNA TGTGCCAGCAGCTTAAGGCAGGGCATGAACACTGAAGCTTTCTTT. Using reference TRBV7-9 and TRBJ1-1 for the parts outside the CDR3, the full variable domain is DTGVSQNPRHKITKRGQNVTFRCDPISEHNRLYWYRQTLGQGPEFLTYFQNEAQLEKSRLLSDRFSAERPKGSFSTLEIQRTEQGDSAMYLCASSLRQGMNTEAFFGQGTRLTVV.

The V gene is TRBV30, the J gene TRBJ2-7, with 12 bases identical to TRBD1. Unmatched junction bases numbered 4, after V lost 0 bases and J lost 4 bases. The germline CDR1 and CDR2 sequences are GTSNPN and SVGIG (reference sequence). The CDR3 has 15 amino acids. The CDR3 is CAWSVGTGGVYEQYF. CDR3 nucleotides: TGTGCCTGGAGTGTGGGGACAGGGGGCGTGTACGAGCAGTACTTC.